Shown below are 31 T cell receptor beta chains from a single sample sequenced in a study of siplizumab effects on memory and regulatory T cells. The antigens for these receptors are not known. The table came from immunoSEQ multiplex PCR; TCRdb's copy has only in-frame clones and leaves some out. Of approximately 15,000 clones in the sample, around 41% were seen once. Coculturing was carried out on the mixed lymphocyte reaction cells. It lasted roughly 6 days and was done at 37°C. Specimen: CFSE-low (dividing) CD4+ T cells sorted from an allogeneic mixed lymphocyte reaction. Receptors were obtained from a human donor in good health; the cells came from an allogeneic mixed lymphocyte reaction. Some clones in this sample may be carry-over from other donors' samples.

V gene TRBV30 combines with J gene TRBJ2-1; D is ambiguous. The CDR3 length is 11 residues. The ends were cut back, 3 bases at V and 10 bases at J, with 10 bases in the middle. Germline V gene data show CDR1 as GTSNPN and CDR2 as SVGIG (reference sequence). CDR3 in DNA: TGTGCCTGGAGCACCTTCAGGGAGCAGTTCTTC. Its translation is CAWSTFREQFF.

This clone showed up just once. This chain uses TRBV11-2 with TRBJ2-1, with TRBD2 as a possible D gene (6 bases). Germline CDR1 SGHAT, CDR2 FQNNGV. The CDR3 is 14 amino acids. The V end lost 5 bases, the J end lost 3 bases, and 11 bases lay between the germline ends. The CDR3 loop is CASSTRGNYNEQFF. The CDR3 coding sequence is TGTGCCAGCAGCACACGGGGGAACTACAATGAGCAGTTCTTC.

This clone rates as medium-sized. This chain links TRBV2 with TRBJ2-7; 10 bases align to TRBD2. With V trimmed by 6 bases and J by 6 bases, 5 bases remained unmatched. The CDR3 totals 13 residues. Looked up from germline, CDR1 is SNHLY and CDR2 is FYNNEI. The CDR3 here is CASRGTSASEQYF. The CDR3 nucleotides read TGTGCCAGCAGGGGGACTAGCGCGAGCGAGCAGTACTTC.

The chain joins TRBV4-1 to TRBJ2-3; 10 bases line up with TRBD1. From germline, CDR1 is MGHRA and CDR2 YSYEKL. V was pared by 0 bases and J by 10 bases, with 10 bases of the junction left unmatched. The CDR3 runs to 16 residues. In DNA, the CDR3 is TGCGCCAGCAGCCAAGAAGCGACAGGGGGCCTCACACCGCAGTATTTT. Protein product: CASSQEATGGLTPQYF.

This clone was seen a handful of times. The rearrangement links TRBV5-8 to TRBJ1-3; 8 bases are shared with TRBD1. Germline CDR1 is SGHTS and CDR2 is YDEGEE. After removal of 5 bases from V and 9 bases from J, the junction contained 13 bases not matched to a gene. The CDR3 runs 15 residues. CDR3 bases: TGTGCCAGCAGATATCGACAGGGGCCCGGTGGCACCATATATTTT. Its translation: CASRYRQGPGGTIYF.

V gene TRBV4-1 combines with J gene TRBJ2-5; D is perhaps TRBD1 (5 bases). This CDR3 has 15 amino acids. Germline V gene lookup returns CDR1 MGHRA and CDR2 YSYEKL. V was trimmed by 0 bases and J by 2 bases, leaving 10 bases between them. DNA for the CDR3: TGCGCCAGCAGCCAAGACCAGGGAAGGCAAGAGACCCAGTACTTC. As protein: CASSQDQGRQETQYF.

The table lists this clone with a few counts. The V call is TRBV5-1, the J call TRBJ2-1, with D tentatively TRBD1 or TRBD2 (6 bases each). Germline assignment: CDR1 SGHRS and CDR2 YFSETQ. Trimming took off 4 bases at V and 9 bases at J, with 17 bases between the two ends. This CDR3 region has 14 residues. In DNA, the CDR3 is TGCGCCAGCAGCAATCGGCTGGGGGGCGGTGAGCAGTTCTTC. Translation gives CASSNRLGGGEQFF.

This clone turned up a few times. The V and J genes are TRBV27 and TRBJ2-7, with a weak D call TRBD2 (6 bases). Germline V gene sequence: CDR1 MNHEY, CDR2 SMNVEV (reference sequence). V lost 3 bases to trimming and J lost 4 bases, with 10 bases between them. The CDR3 is 13 residues long. This CDR3 is CASSFNGRYEQYF. The DNA of the CDR3 is TGTGCCAGCAGTTTTAACGGGAGATACGAGCAGTACTTC.

Only a few counts were recorded for this clone. The chain joins TRBV5-6 to TRBJ2-1; 9 nucleotides align to TRBD1. The trim removed 3 bases at V and 6 bases at J, leaving 16 bases unmatched. Germline V CDR1 and CDR2: SGHDT, YYEEEE. The length of the CDR3 is 18 residues. Here the CDR3 DNA reads TGTGCCAGCAGCTCATGGGGACAGGGAGGCAGACGACGCAATGAGCAGTTCTTC. It encodes CASSSWGQGGRRRNEQFF.

V and J are TRBV19 and TRBJ1-5; no clear D. CDR1 and CDR2 (germline): LNHDA, SQIVND (reference sequence). V dropped 4 bases and J dropped 0 bases, with 10 bases sitting between them. The CDR3 covers 15 residues. The CDR3 protein is CASSKAASSNQPQHF. CDR3 coding DNA: TGTGCCAGTAGTAAGGCGGCTTCTAGCAATCAGCCCCAGCATTTT.

This clone was recorded a few times. The chain has TRBV2 and TRBJ2-6; D is unresolved. The CDR3 loop spans 14 amino acids. Trimming left V 8 bases short and J 0 bases short, with 8 bases between. CDR1 and CDR2 (germline): SNHLY, FYNNEI. The chain's CDR3 is CASRSSSGANVLTF. The CDR3, as DNA: TGTGCCAGCCGGTCCAGCTCTGGGGCCAACGTCCTGACTTTC. Using reference TRBV2 and TRBJ2-6 for the parts outside the CDR3, the full variable domain is EPEVTQTPSHQVTQMGQEVILRCVPISNHLYFYWYRQILGQKVEFLVSFYNNEISEKSEIFDDQFSVERPDGSNFTLKIRSTKLEDSAMYFCASRSSSGANVLTFGAGSRLTVL.

There are a few counts of this clone. The rearrangement links TRBV5-1 to TRBJ2-3; 13 nucleotides align to TRBD2. This CDR3 region has 15 residues. V dropped 3 bases and J dropped 8; count of bases not matched to a gene: 6. The germline V gene has CDR1 SGHRS and CDR2 YFSETQ. The CDR3 region has the DNA TGCGCCAGCAGCTCAACTAGCGGGAGGGCTGGTACGCAGTATTTT. Amino acids: CASSSTSGRAGTQYF.

The CDR3 sequence: CASSLGPSRDNEQFF. The CDR3 nucleotides are TGTGCCAGTAGCCTTGGCCCCTCGCGGGACAATGAGCAGTTCTTC. The genes are TRBV19 and TRBJ2-1, with D maybe TRBD2 (5 bases). V was clipped by 6 bases and J by 5 bases, with 17 bases between them. The CDR3 length is 15 residues. From germline, CDR1 is LNHDA and CDR2 SQIVND (reference sequence).

The rearrangement links TRBV19 to TRBJ2-3; D is unclear. V dropped 3 bases and J dropped 0 bases, with 10 bases sitting between them. Germline-derived CDR1 and CDR2 are LNHDA and SQIVND (reference sequence). The CDR3 is 15 amino acids. The DNA for the CDR3 is TGTGCCAGTAGTATCGGAGCGATCAGCACAGATACGCAGTATTTT. As protein: CASSIGAISTDTQYF.

V gene TRBV27 combines with J gene TRBJ2-7, with unresolved D. The CDR3 is 14 amino acids. V lost 1 base to trimming and J lost 2 bases, with 9 bases between them. CDR1 is MNHEY and CDR2 is SMNVEV in the germline V gene (reference sequence). The chain's CDR3 is CASSLWGKPYEQYF. The CDR3 DNA is TGTGCCAGCAGTTTATGGGGAAAACCCTACGAGCAGTACTTC.

CDR3 sequence (DNA): TGCAGCGTTCTGAAGGGGACAGGGGGCGCCTACGAGCAGTACTTC. Encoded protein: CSVLKGTGGAYEQYF. This rearrangement joins TRBV29-1 to TRBJ2-7, with 12 nucleotides matching TRBD1. Germline trimming cut 5 bases from V and 2 bases from J; bases unmatched to any gene: 7. The CDR3 is made up of 15 amino acids. Germline V gives CDR1 SQVTM, CDR2 ANQGSEA.

The table lists this clone with many counts. V and J are TRBV2 and TRBJ1-5; D gene uncertain. Trimming took off 9 bases at V and 3 bases at J, with 18 bases between the two ends. The CDR3 length is 15 residues. Germline CDR1 SNHLY, CDR2 FYNNEI. CDR3 sequence reads: CASRASTLNNQPQHF. In nucleotides, the CDR3 is TGTGCCAGTCGGGCTTCGACGTTGAACAATCAGCCCCAGCATTTT.

The rearrangement links TRBV6-9 to TRBJ2-7; D uncertain. This CDR3 contains 15 residues. V was trimmed by 3 bases and J by 0 bases, leaving 12 bases between them. Germline V CDR1 and CDR2: MNHGY, SVAAGI. The CDR3 bases are TGTGCCAGCAGTTACTCGAAACGCATCTCCTACGAGCAGTACTTC. Protein product: CASSYSKRISYEQYF.

The chain carries TRBV2 and TRBJ2-4; D unresolved. Germline V gives CDR1 SNHLY, CDR2 FYNNEI. Trimming took 1 base from V and 2 from J, leaving 3 bases between them. CDR3 length: 13 residues. DNA for the CDR3: TGTGCCAGCAGTGAAGACTCCAAAAACATTCAGTACTTC. Translated: CASSEDSKNIQYF.

This chain joins TRBV10-1 and TRBJ2-1; no reliable D call. V dropped 0 bases and J dropped 3 bases, with 9 bases sitting between them. CDR1 is WNHNN and CDR2 is SYGVQD in the germline V gene (reference sequence). The CDR3 is 15 residues long. The CDR3, as DNA: TGCGCCAGCAGTGAGTCGGGTCCTGGCTACAATGAGCAGTTCTTC. It is translated as CASSESGPGYNEQFF.

This sequence joins TRBV5-1 and TRBJ2-1; 10 nucleotides align to TRBD1. Per the germline V gene, CDR1 is SGHRS and CDR2 is YFSETQ. The V and J ends lost 7 bases and 3 bases, in that order; junction bases with no gene match: 1. The CDR3 runs to 13 residues. The DNA of the CDR3 is TGCGCCAGCGGACAGGGGGACTACAATGAGCAGTTCTTC. It is translated as CASGQGDYNEQFF.

The chain employs TRBV6-6 and TRBJ1-1; D possibly corresponds to TRBD1 (6 bases). Trimming took 10 bases from V and 0 from J, leaving 15 bases between them. The CDR3 has 14 residues. CDR1 is MNHNY, CDR2 SVGAGI, per germline (reference sequence). This CDR3 is CAKYDGGVNTEAFF. CDR3 DNA sequence: TGTGCCAAATACGACGGGGGCGTGAACACTGAAGCTTTCTTT.

The CDR3 DNA reads TGTGCCAGCTCACCCCCTAGCATCTCTGGAAACACCATATATTTT. It encodes CASSPPSISGNTIYF. The rearrangement uses TRBV18 and TRBJ1-3; D uncertain. Trimming removed 3 bases from V and 0 bases from J, with 9 bases in between. CDR1 is KGHSH, CDR2 LQKENI, per germline. This CDR3 comprises 15 residues.

This rearrangement joins TRBV6-5 to TRBJ1-1; 7 bases fit TRBD1. The CDR3 contains 15 residues. Trimming cost V 5 bases and J 5 bases; bases outside gene matches: 11. Germline CDR1 is MNHEY and CDR2 is SVGAGI. CDR3 region: CASSARQGGRTEAFF. The DNA of the CDR3 is TGTGCCAGCAGTGCAAGACAGGGAGGCAGAACTGAAGCTTTCTTT.

The chain links TRBV10-3 to TRBJ1-5; no definite D call. CDR1 ENHRY and CDR2 SYGVKD come from the germline V gene. Deletions cut 5 bases from V and 4 bases from J, with 9 bases between. The CDR3 covers 13 residues. The CDR3 DNA reads as TGTGCCATCAGTACCGTAGAGAATCAGCCCCAGCATTTT. Encoded protein: CAISTVENQPQHF.

The chain carries TRBV6-1 and TRBJ2-2; TRBD1 might be the D (5 bases). The CDR3 totals 15 residues. Germline loops: CDR1 MNHNS, CDR2 SASEGT. Trimming took 1 base from V and 1 from J, leaving 7 bases between them. CDR3 sequence (DNA): TGTGCCAGCAGTGAAGTAACAGGGAACACCGGGGAGCTGTTTTTT. Its translation: CASSEVTGNTGELFF.

The chain employs TRBV19 and TRBJ1-5, with D hard to call. In germline, CDR1 is LNHDA, CDR2 SQIVND (reference sequence). CDR3 length: 15 residues. The V end lost 1 base, the J end lost 0 bases, and 7 bases lay between the germline ends. The CDR3 region is CASSIVGSSNQPQHF. Here the CDR3 DNA reads TGTGCCAGTAGTATAGTTGGCAGTAGCAATCAGCCCCAGCATTTT.

Comments on this clone: Other nucleotide sequences from this sample produce the same CDR3. This chain uses TRBV27 with TRBJ2-7; D gene uncertain. Germline CDR1 MNHEY, CDR2 SMNVEV (reference sequence). V dropped 4 bases and J dropped 6 bases, with 19 bases sitting between them. This CDR3 region has 15 residues. In DNA, the CDR3 is TGTGCCAGCAGTTCGACGGGCGTGATATCGGGCGAGCAGTACTTC. Encoded protein: CASSSTGVISGEQYF.

The V call is TRBV18, the J call TRBJ2-3; D unclear. Trimming shortened V by 4 bases and J by 2 bases, and 22 bases separated the two germline ends. Germline loops: CDR1 KGHSH, CDR2 LQKENI. The CDR3 contains 18 residues. Here the CDR3 reads CASSQVPQIFTTTDTQYF. The CDR3 DNA sequence: TGTGCCAGCTCACAAGTACCCCAAATCTTTACCACCACAGATACGCAGTATTTT.

This chain links TRBV5-1 with TRBJ2-2; TRBD2 matches 7 bases. Germline V gene data show CDR1 as SGHRS and CDR2 as YFSETQ. The trim removed 4 bases at V and 7 bases at J, leaving 10 bases unmatched. The CDR3 covers 15 residues. The CDR3 DNA reads as TGCGCCAGCAGCCGCGGGAGCGGGATTGGCGGGGAGCTGTTTTTT. It codes for CASSRGSGIGGELFF. Based on the CDR3 plus reference TRBV5-1 and TRBJ2-2, the full variable domain is KAGVTQTPRYLIKTRGQQVTLSCSPISGHRSVSWYQQTPGQGLQFLFEYFSETQRNKGNFPGRFSGRQFSNSRSEMNVSTLELGDSALYLCASSRGSGIGGELFFGEGSRLTVL.

In its sample, this clone was seen a few times. The rearrangement joins TRBV5-4 to TRBJ1-2, with a possible D match to TRBD1 (5 bases). Germline V gene data show CDR1 as SGHNT and CDR2 as YYREEE (reference sequence). V lost 2 bases to trimming and J lost 10 bases, with 18 bases between them. The CDR3 has 14 amino acids. CDR3 residues: CASSFPRQSATYTF. The CDR3 DNA follows: TGTGCCAGCAGCTTTCCTCGACAGTCCGCGACCTACACCTTC. Supplemented by reference TRBV5-4 and TRBJ1-2, the full variable domain reads ETGVTQSPTHLIKTRGQQVTLRCSSQSGHNTVSWYQQALGQGPQFIFQYYREEENGRGNFPPRFSGLQFPNYSSELNVNALELDDSALYLCASSFPRQSATYTFGSGTRLTVV.